The 15 T cell receptor beta chains presented below share a single source sample, sequenced in a study of a mutant IDH1 vaccine in newly diagnosed glioma. Method: immunoSEQ multiplex PCR; TCRdb's copy keeps in-frame clones and lacks some. Among around 87,000 clones, 83% were seen once, and the ten largest hold approximately 7%. Noted time point: baseline, week 1 (first vaccination visit). Treatment defined: pre-vaccination baseline after standard-of-care therapy. Sequenced material: PBMCs, taken from a glioma patient treated with radiotherapy, temozolomide or both. The receptors originated from a woman aged 45-65 years with glioma.

The chain joins TRBV29-1 to TRBJ2-2; D perhaps matches TRBD1 (6 bases). Trimming took 6 bases from V and 3 from J, leaving 14 bases between them. The germline V gene encodes CDR1 SQVTM and CDR2 ANQGSEA. This CDR3 contains 14 residues. This chain's CDR3 is CSVDGQRDTGELFF. The CDR3, as DNA: TGCAGCGTGGACGGACAGAGAGACACCGGGGAGCTGTTTTTT.

A word on this clone: One end of the junction fails to match germline, which may point to a read error. This sequence joins TRBV5-1 and TRBJ1-5; no definite D call. In germline, CDR1 is SGHRS, CDR2 YFSETQ. The CDR3 has 15 residues. The CDR3 protein is CASSLWGGSNQPQHF. CDR3 DNA sequence: TGTGCCAGCAGCTTGTGGGGAGGGAGCAATCAGCCCCAGCATTTT.

The gene calls are TRBV2 and TRBJ2-7; D not resolved. This CDR3 is 12 amino acids long. The V gene's germline CDR1 is SNHLY and CDR2 FYNNEI. Deletions cut 7 bases from V and 1 base from J, with 8 bases between. CDR3 bases: TGTGCCAGCAAACCGACGTCCTACGAGCAGTACTTC. Residues: CASKPTSYEQYF.

The chain's CDR3 is CASSSPGTGVGGYTF. CDR3 in DNA: TGTGCCAGCAGTTCGCCCGGGACAGGGGTTGGTGGCTACACCTTC. The genes are TRBV28 and TRBJ1-2; 10 bases are shared with TRBD1. Germline V gene sequence: CDR1 MDHEN, CDR2 SYDVKM. The V gene end was trimmed by 4 bases and the J gene end by 7 bases; junction bases not matched to a gene: 9. This CDR3 has 15 residues.

The chain recombines TRBV29-1 with TRBJ2-5; D is perhaps TRBD1 (6 bases). Germline V gene sequence: CDR1 SQVTM, CDR2 ANQGSEA. V was cut by 6 bases and J by 5 bases, with 19 bases left in between. The CDR3 has 14 amino acids. CDR3 nucleotides: TGCAGCGTCCCCAGGGGCAGGGCCTCGGAGACCCAGTACTTC. This codes for CSVPRGRASETQYF.

The chain is built from TRBV10-3 and TRBJ2-1; TRBD2 matches at 10 bases. This CDR3 is 14 amino acids long. Losses at the gene ends were 7 bases for V and 7 bases for J; bases not matched to a gene: 7. Germline V CDR1 and CDR2: ENHRY, SYGVKD. DNA of the CDR3: TGTGCCATCACAGCGAGCGGGGGGGCAAATGAGCAGTTCTTC. It encodes CAITASGGANEQFF.

The chain combines TRBV18 with TRBJ2-1; D is possibly TRBD2 (6 bases). This CDR3 region has 14 residues. The germline gives CDR1 KGHSH, CDR2 LQKENI. Between the trimmed V and J ends, which lost 6 bases and 7 bases, there was a span of 16 bases. The CDR3: CASSLKWGVNEQFF. CDR3 nucleotide sequence: TGTGCCAGCTCGTTAAAATGGGGGGTGAATGAGCAGTTCTTC.

V usage is TRBV5-1 and J usage is TRBJ1-6, with 7 bases matching TRBD1. V lost 0 bases to trimming and J lost 5 bases; unmatched junction nucleotides: 14. CDR3 length: 19 residues. Germline-derived CDR1 and CDR2 are SGHRS and YFSETQ. The DNA for the CDR3 is TGCGCCAGCAGCTTGGAGGTCAGGGGGTCGGTGATCAATAATTCACCCCTCCACTTT. Translating gives CASSLEVRGSVINNSPLHF.

The rearrangement links TRBV23-1 to TRBJ2-7, with D unresolved. TRBV23-1 is treated as an ORF (open reading frame) with a function not yet certain. V dropped 2 bases and J dropped 3 bases, with 5 bases sitting between them. This CDR3 region has 12 residues. The CDR3 protein is CASSQIDYEQYF. The DNA for the CDR3 is TGCGCCAGCAGTCAAATCGACTACGAGCAGTACTTC.

The rearrangement links TRBV7-5 to TRBJ1-5; the D call of TRBD1 is as the table states it, not checked on the DNA. TRBV7-5 is a known pseudogene. The CDR3 is made up of 14 amino acids. CDR3 DNA: TGTGTCAGAAGCCACAGGGGTTGCAATCAGCCCCAGCATTTT. This gives the protein CVRSHRGCNQPQHF.

The V call is TRBV5-1, the J call TRBJ2-7, with D possibly matching TRBD1 (6 bases). The germline CDR1 and CDR2 sequences are SGHRS and YFSETQ. This CDR3 contains 12 residues. V was shortened by 2 bases and J by 5 bases, with 8 bases between the two germline ends. The CDR3 DNA follows: TGCGCCAGCAGCTTCGACAGGAACGAGCAGTACTTC. Amino acids: CASSFDRNEQYF.

CDR3 in DNA: TGTGCCATCAGTGTGAGTAAGGGGGATCCTTACGAGCAGTACTTC. Residues: CAISVSKGDPYEQYF. The J gene is TRBJ2-7, the V gene TRBV10-3, with a possible D match to TRBD1 (6 bases). Trimming removed 4 bases at V and 4 bases at J, with 17 bases between. The germline V gene encodes CDR1 ENHRY and CDR2 SYGVKD. This CDR3 is built from 15 residues.

The chain links TRBV29-1 to TRBJ1-1; possibly TRBD1 for D (5 bases). The CDR3 runs 15 residues. Per germline, CDR1 SQVTM and CDR2 ANQGSEA. V gave up 7 bases and J gave up 1 base, with 19 bases separating them. The CDR3 reads CSAPDGAGQNTEAFF. The CDR3 DNA reads as TGCAGCGCCCCTGACGGGGCAGGGCAGAACACTGAAGCTTTCTTT.

This clone was detected only a few times. This chain connects TRBV5-6 to TRBJ1-1; tentative D call: TRBD1 (5 bases). The CDR3 is made up of 14 amino acids. With 0 bases removed from V and 5 bases from J, the gap between germline ends came to 11 bases. The V gene's germline CDR1 is SGHDT and CDR2 YYEEEE. The CDR3 DNA follows: TGTGCCAGCAGCTTGGAAGGGGTCTGGACTGAAGCTTTCTTT. It translates to CASSLEGVWTEAFF.

The chain employs TRBV5-4 and TRBJ1-2; tentatively, D is TRBD1 (5 bases). With 4 bases removed from V and 1 base from J, the gap between germline ends came to 8 bases. This CDR3 region has 13 residues. Germline V gives CDR1 SGHNT, CDR2 YYREEE (reference sequence). This chain's CDR3 is CASSVDSNYGYTF. The CDR3 DNA sequence: TGTGCCAGCAGCGTCGACAGTAACTATGGCTACACCTTC.